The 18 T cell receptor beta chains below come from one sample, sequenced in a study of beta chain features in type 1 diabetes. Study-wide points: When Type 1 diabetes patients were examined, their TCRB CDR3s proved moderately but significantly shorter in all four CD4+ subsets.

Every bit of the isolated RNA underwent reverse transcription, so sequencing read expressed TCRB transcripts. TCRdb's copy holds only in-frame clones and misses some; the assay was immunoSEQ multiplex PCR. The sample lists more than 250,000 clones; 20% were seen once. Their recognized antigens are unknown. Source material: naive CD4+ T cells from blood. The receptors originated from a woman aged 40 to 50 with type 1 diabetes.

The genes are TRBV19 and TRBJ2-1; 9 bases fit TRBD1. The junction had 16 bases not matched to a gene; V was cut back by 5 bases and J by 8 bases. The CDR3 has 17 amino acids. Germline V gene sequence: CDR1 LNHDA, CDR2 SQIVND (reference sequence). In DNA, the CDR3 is TGTGCCAGTAGTGCCGGACAGGGGCTCCGCGGCCTCGATGAGCAGTTCTTC. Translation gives CASSAGQGLRGLDEQFF.

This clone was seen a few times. The CDR3 region is CASSPDRGYQETQYF. CDR3 bases: TGTGCCAGCAGTCCTGACAGGGGGTACCAAGAGACCCAGTACTTC. The chain uses TRBV25-1 and TRBJ2-5; 9 bases line up with TRBD1. The CDR3 is 15 amino acids. Unmatched junction bases numbered 4, after V lost 5 bases and J lost 0 bases. From germline, CDR1 is MGHDK and CDR2 SYGVNS.

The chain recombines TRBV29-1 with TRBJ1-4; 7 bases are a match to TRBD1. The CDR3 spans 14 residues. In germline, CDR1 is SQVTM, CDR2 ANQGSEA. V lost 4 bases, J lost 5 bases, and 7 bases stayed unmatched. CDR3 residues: CSVAGGRGNEKLFF. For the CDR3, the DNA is TGCAGCGTTGCCGGTGGCAGGGGGAATGAAAAACTGTTTTTT.

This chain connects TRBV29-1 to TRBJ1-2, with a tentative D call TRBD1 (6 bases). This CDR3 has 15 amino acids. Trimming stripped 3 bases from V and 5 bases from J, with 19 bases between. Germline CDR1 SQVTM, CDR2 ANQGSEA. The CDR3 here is CSVDLGGGRLYGYTF. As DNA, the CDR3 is TGCAGCGTTGATCTAGGCGGGGGGCGATTGTATGGCTACACCTTC.

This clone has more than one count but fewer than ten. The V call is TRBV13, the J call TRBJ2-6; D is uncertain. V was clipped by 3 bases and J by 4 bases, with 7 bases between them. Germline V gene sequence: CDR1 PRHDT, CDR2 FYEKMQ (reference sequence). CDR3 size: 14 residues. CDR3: CASSFTSGANVLTF. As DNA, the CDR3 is TGTGCCAGCAGCTTCACATCAGGGGCCAACGTCCTGACTTTC.

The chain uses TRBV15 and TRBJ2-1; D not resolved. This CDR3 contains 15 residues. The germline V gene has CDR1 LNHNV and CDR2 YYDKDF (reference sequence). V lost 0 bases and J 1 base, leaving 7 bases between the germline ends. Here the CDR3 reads CATSRDPVSYNEQFF. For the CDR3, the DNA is TGTGCCACCAGCAGAGACCCAGTTTCCTACAATGAGCAGTTCTTC.

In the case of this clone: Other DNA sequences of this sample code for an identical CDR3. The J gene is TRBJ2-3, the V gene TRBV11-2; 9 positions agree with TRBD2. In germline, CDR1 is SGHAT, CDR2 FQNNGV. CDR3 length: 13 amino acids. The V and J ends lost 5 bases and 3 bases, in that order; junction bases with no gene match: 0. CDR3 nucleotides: TGTGCCAGCAGCCTAGCGGGGACAGATACGCAGTATTTT. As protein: CASSLAGTDTQYF.

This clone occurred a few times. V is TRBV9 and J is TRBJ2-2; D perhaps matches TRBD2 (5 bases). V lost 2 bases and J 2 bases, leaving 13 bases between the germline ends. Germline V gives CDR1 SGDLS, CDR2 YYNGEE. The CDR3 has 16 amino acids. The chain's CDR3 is CASSVGEGYNTGELFF. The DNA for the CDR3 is TGTGCCAGCAGCGTGGGAGAAGGGTATAACACCGGGGAGCTGTTTTTT.

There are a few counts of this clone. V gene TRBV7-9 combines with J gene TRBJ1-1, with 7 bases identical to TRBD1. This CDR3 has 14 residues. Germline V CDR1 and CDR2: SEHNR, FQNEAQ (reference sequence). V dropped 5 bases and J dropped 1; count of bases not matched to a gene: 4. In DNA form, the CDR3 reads TGTGCCAGCAGCCGGGACAGAGCGAACACTGAAGCTTTCTTT. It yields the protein CASSRDRANTEAFF.

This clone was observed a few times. CDR3 nucleotides: TGTGCCAGCAGCCTGACAGGGGGAAGTTATCAGCCCCAGCATTTT. This codes for CASSLTGGSYQPQHF. The gene calls are TRBV4-2 and TRBJ1-5; TRBD1 matches 9 bases. The CDR3 runs 15 residues. CDR1 and CDR2 (germline): LGHNA, YNFKEQ. V dropped 4 bases and J dropped 5; count of bases not matched to a gene: 6.

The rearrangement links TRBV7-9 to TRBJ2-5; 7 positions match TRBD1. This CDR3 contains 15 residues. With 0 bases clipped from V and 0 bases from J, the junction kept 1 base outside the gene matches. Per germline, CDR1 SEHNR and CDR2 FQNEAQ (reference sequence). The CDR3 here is CASSLATGYQETQYF. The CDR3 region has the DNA TGTGCCAGCAGCTTAGCGACAGGGTACCAAGAGACCCAGTACTTC.

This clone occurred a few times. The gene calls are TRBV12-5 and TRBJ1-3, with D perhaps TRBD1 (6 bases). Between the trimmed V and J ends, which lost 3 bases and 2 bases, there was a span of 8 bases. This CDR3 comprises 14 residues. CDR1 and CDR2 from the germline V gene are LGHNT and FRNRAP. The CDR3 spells CASGLAGAGNTIYF. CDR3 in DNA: TGTGCTAGTGGTTTAGCAGGGGCTGGAAACACCATATATTTT.

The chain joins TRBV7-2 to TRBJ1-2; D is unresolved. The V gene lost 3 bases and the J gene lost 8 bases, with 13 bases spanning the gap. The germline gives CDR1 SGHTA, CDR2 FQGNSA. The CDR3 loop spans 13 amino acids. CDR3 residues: CASSFNYPGGYTF. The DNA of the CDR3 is TGTGCCAGCAGCTTTAACTACCCTGGGGGCTACACCTTC. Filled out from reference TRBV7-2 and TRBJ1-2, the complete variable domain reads GAGVSQSPSNKVTEKGKDVELRCDPISGHTALYWYRQSLGQGLEFLIYFQGNSAPDKSGLPSDRFSAERTGGSVSTLTIQRTQQEDSAVYLCASSFNYPGGYTFGSGTRLTVV.

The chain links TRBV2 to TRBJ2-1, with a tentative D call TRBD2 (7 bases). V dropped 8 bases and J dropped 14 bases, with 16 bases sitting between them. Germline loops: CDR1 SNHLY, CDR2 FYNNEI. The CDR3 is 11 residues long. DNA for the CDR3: TGTGCCAGCCAAACGGGGGGCGGGGAGTTCTTC. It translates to CASQTGGGEFF.

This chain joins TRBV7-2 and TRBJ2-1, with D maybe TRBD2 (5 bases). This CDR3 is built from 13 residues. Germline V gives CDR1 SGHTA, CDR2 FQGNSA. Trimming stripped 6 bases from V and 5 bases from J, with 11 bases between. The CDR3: CASRAGLNNEQFF. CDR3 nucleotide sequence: TGTGCCAGCAGAGCCGGACTTAACAATGAGCAGTTCTTC.

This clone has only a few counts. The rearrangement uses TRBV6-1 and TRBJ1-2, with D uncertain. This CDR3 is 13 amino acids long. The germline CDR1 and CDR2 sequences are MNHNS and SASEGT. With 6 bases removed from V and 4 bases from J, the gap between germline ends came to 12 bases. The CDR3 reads CASSLARSYGYTF. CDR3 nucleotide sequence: TGTGCCAGCAGCCTCGCCAGAAGCTATGGCTACACCTTC.

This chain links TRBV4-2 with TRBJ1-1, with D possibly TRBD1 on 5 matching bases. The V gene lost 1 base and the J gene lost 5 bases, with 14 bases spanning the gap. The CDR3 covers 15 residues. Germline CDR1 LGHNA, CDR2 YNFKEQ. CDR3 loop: CASSQAPQGNTEAFF. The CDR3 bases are TGTGCCAGCAGCCAAGCCCCCCAGGGAAATACTGAAGCTTTCTTT.

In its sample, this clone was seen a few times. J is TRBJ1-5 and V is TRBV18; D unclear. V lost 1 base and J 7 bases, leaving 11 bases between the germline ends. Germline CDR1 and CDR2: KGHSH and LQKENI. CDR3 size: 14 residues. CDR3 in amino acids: CASSPQEDGQPQHF. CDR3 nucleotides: TGTGCCAGCTCACCACAGGAGGACGGCCAGCCCCAGCATTTT.